This T cell receptor beta chain emerged from a study of cytomegalovirus exposure and HLA in healthy donors. General study results and limits: Altogether, 150 to 200 TCR beta chains were recorded as cytomegalovirus-associated. As immune exposure information, only CMV serostatus was available.

V dropped 4 bases and J dropped 8; count of bases not matched to a gene: 4. Germline CDR1 is MGHDK and CDR2 is SYGVNS. This CDR3 contains 14 residues. In the case of this clone: Its antigen is not identified.

The PCR contained 60 Vbeta and 13 Jbeta primers. The assay was immunoSEQ multiplex PCR, and TCRdb's table has in-frame clones only and misses some. The sample contains roughly 180,000 clones, 75% to 90% of which appear only once. The V and J genes are TRBV25-1 and TRBJ1-4; 10 positions match TRBD1. Source material: PBMCs. This sequence was found in a boy between 2 and 10 years old in good health and CMV-seronegative. This CDR3 is CASSVDRGNEKLFF. Here the CDR3 DNA reads TGTGCCAGCAGTGTGGACAGGGGGAACGAAAAACTGTTTTTT.